A single sample is the source of the 7 T cell receptor beta chains below, sequenced in a study of response to subunit inactivated influenza vaccine. One entry per CDR3 protein results from TCRdb running MiXCR on the RT-PCR reads. Of about 650,000 distinct CDR3 sequences in the sample, around 14% were seen once. The sequencing used PBMCs from blood, collected 11 to 12 days after vaccination. Receptor source: a man aged 50 to 60 who received an inactivated influenza vaccine.

This clonotype was observed a few times. The chain employs TRBV19 and TRBJ1-5; 7 nucleotides match TRBD1. The CDR3 sequence is 15 residues long. The V segment lost 2 bases and the J segment 5 bases; nucleotides outside the gene matches: 6. Germline V gene data show CDR1 as LNHDA and CDR2 as SQIVND (reference sequence). For the CDR3, the DNA is TGTGCCAGTAGTATACCCTTGGACAGGCATCAGCCCCAGCATTTT. Translated, it gives CASSIPLDRHQPQHF.

This clonotype came up many times. The genes are TRBV12-3 or TRBV12-4 and TRBJ2-3; 10 nucleotides agree with TRBD1. The CDR3 is 17 amino acids. Trimming at V came to 0 bases and at J to 3 bases, leaving 6 bases not matched to a gene. Here the CDR3 reads CASSLALWDRGTDTQYF. The DNA of the CDR3 is TGTGCCAGCAGTTTAGCGCTCTGGGACAGGGGAACAGATACGCAGTATTTT.

This clonotype was seen a few times. The chain uses TRBV28 and TRBJ2-5; 9 bases line up with TRBD1. The ends lost 3 bases at V and 5 bases at J; junction bases unmatched: 7. Germline CDR1 MDHEN, CDR2 SYDVKM. The CDR3 is made up of 15 amino acids. CDR3 sequence (DNA): TGTGCCAGCAGTTTCGCCGGGACAGGGTCGGAGACCCAGTACTTC. Its protein is CASSFAGTGSETQYF.

The chain uses TRBV24-1 and TRBJ1-4; D remains unclear. There are 11 residues in the CDR3. Germline loops: CDR1 KGHDR, CDR2 SFDVKD. V was pared by 2 bases and J by 9 bases, with 3 bases between. Here the CDR3 DNA reads TGTGCCACCAGTGATTCTAAAAAACTGTTTTTT. Its translation: CATSDSKKLFF.

CDR3 loop: CASSPPAGGTRQYF. The CDR3 DNA reads TGTGCCAGCTCACCACCGGCAGGGGGTACTAGGCAGTACTTC. The chain joins TRBV18 to TRBJ2-7; 7 nucleotides line up with TRBD1. V lost 0 bases, J lost 9 bases, and 8 bases stayed unmatched. The germline V gene has CDR1 KGHSH and CDR2 LQKENI. CDR3 size: 14 residues.

A few counts support this clonotype. J is TRBJ1-1 and V is TRBV12-3 or TRBV12-4, with D possibly TRBD1 on 5 matching bases. The CDR3 contains 14 residues. V dropped 7 bases and J dropped 0 bases, with 12 bases sitting between them. CDR3: CASNRQFMNTEAFF. CDR3 sequence (DNA): TGTGCCAGCAACCGACAGTTCATGAACACTGAAGCTTTCTTT.

The chain joins TRBV6-1 to TRBJ2-1, with D perhaps being TRBD1 or TRBD2 (5 bases each). The germline V and J ends were trimmed by 4 bases and 9 bases, with 16 bases remaining between them. Germline CDR1 MNHNS, CDR2 SASEGT. The CDR3 has 14 amino acids. CDR3 loop: CASSADPVGGEQFF. DNA of the CDR3: TGTGCCAGCAGTGCGGACCCCGTTGGGGGTGAGCAGTTCTTC.